This TCR beta chain appears in the sequencing data of a study of shared clonotypes between healthy human individuals. Note on this clone: Its antigen is not known.

Broader study findings: Clonotype sharing levels among donors were expected to vary with sequencing depth.

Data came from immunoSEQ multiplex PCR; TCRdb stores just in-frame clones and leaves some out. The table records some 2 million clones, 90% to 95% of them present only once. This receptor was taken from a young man in good health. The sample consisted of naive CD4+ T cells sorted from blood. The subset here: CD45RA+ positively selected.

For the CDR3, the DNA is TGTGCCAGCAGCGTAGTTTCCAGAAATTCACCCCTCCACTTT. It codes for CASSVVSRNSPLHF. The V gene is TRBV9, the J gene TRBJ1-6; D ambiguous. Trimming pared 0 bases from V and 7 bases from J, leaving 8 bases between. The CDR3 runs 14 residues. Looked up from germline, CDR1 is SGDLS and CDR2 is YYNGEE.